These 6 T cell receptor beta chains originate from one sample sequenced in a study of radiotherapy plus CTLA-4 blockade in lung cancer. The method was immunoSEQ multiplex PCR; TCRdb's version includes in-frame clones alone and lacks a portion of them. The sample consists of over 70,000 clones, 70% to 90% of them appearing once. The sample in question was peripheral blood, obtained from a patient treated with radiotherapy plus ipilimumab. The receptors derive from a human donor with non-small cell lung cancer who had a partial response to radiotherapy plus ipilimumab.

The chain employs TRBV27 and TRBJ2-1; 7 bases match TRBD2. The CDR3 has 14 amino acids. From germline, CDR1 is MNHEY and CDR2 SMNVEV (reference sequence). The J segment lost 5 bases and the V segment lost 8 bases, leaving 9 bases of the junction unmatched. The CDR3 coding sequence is TGTGCCAGCCAAGTTCTAGCGGCGGACAATGAGCAGTTCTTC. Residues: CASQVLAADNEQFF.

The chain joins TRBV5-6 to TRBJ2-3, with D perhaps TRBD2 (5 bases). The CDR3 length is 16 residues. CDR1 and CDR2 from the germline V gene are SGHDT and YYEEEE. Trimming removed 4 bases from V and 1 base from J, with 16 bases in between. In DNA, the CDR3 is TGTGCCAGCAGCCTGGTTAGAGCGGATGGCACAGATACGCAGTATTTT. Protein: CASSLVRADGTDTQYF.

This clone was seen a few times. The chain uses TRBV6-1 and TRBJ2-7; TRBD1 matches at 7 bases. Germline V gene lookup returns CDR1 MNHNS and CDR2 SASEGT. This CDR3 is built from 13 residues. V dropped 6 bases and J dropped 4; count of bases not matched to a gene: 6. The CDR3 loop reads CASRQGQHYEQYV. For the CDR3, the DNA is TGTGCCAGCAGACAGGGACAGCATTACGAGCAGTACGTC.

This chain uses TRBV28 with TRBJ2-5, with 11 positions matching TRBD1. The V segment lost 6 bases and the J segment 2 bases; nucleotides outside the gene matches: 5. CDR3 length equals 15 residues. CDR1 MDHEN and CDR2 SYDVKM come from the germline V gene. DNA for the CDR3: TGTGCCAGCAGCTCAGGACAGGGGGCGCAAGAGACCCAGTACTTC. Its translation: CASSSGQGAQETQYF.

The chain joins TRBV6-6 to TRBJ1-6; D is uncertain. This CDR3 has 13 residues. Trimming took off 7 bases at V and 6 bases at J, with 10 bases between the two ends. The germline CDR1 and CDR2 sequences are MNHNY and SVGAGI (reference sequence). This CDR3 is CASMSQANSPLHF. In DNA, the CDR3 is TGTGCCAGCATGAGCCAGGCTAATTCACCCCTCCACTTT.

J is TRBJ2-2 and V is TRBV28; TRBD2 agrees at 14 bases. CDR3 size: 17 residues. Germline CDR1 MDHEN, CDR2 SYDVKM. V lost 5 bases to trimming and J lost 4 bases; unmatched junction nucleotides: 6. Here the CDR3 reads CASSPGTSGRGTGELFF. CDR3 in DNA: TGTGCCAGCAGTCCGGGGACTAGCGGGAGAGGCACCGGGGAGCTGTTTTTT.